The sequence of this TCR beta chain was determined in a study of blood T cell repertoires in COVID-19. This clone was picked up a small number of times. There are 15 residues in the CDR3. CDR1 and CDR2 (germline): MDHEN, SYDVKM. V was clipped by 5 bases and J by 5 bases; unmatched bases: 5. In the source study's methods: Reference gene primer amplification in the assay estimated nucleated cell counts. Data came from immunoSEQ multiplex PCR; TCRdb stores just in-frame clones and leaves some out. The DNA gave D and trimming, while V, J and clone size come from that table. The sample includes fewer than 350,000 clones, roughly 89% seen only once; the top ten take roughly 6.3%. Donors were grouped by their self-reported clinical history. Symptom resolution, clearance, or two negative PCRs marked donors in Cohort 3 as recovered.

Sequenced input: PBMCs or T cells enriched from blood (not recorded which). The clonotype comes from a woman in her 40s who had recovered from COVID-19. This chain links TRBV28 with TRBJ1-5, with 11 nucleotides matching TRBD1. The CDR3 reads CASSPGQGAHQPQHF. CDR3 coding DNA: TGTGCCAGCAGTCCCGGACAGGGGGCGCATCAGCCCCAGCATTTT.